This TCR beta chain comes out of a study of blood T cell repertoires in COVID-19. CDR1 is MGHRA and CDR2 is YSYEKL in the germline V gene. With 0 bases removed from V and 4 bases from J, the gap between germline ends came to 15 bases. The CDR3 covers 17 residues. Original data processing: Cell counts per sample came from amplifying reference gene primers. Sequencing was performed with immunoSEQ multiplex PCR; in TCRdb, only in-frame clones are kept and a portion is missing. V, J and clone size were drawn from that table, and D and trimming were deduced from the DNA. Here the sample spans 120,000 to 150,000 clones, about 82% being singletons.

The sequence was obtained from a man between 45 and 60 years old with acute or convalescent COVID-19. The chain combines TRBV4-1 with TRBJ1-4; tentatively, D is TRBD1 (5 bases). The sequencing input was peripheral blood. CDR3 DNA sequence: TGCGCCAGCAGCCAAGATCGAGGCGGGGGTCGTAATGAAAAACTGTTTTTT. Translation: CASSQDRGGGRNEKLFF.